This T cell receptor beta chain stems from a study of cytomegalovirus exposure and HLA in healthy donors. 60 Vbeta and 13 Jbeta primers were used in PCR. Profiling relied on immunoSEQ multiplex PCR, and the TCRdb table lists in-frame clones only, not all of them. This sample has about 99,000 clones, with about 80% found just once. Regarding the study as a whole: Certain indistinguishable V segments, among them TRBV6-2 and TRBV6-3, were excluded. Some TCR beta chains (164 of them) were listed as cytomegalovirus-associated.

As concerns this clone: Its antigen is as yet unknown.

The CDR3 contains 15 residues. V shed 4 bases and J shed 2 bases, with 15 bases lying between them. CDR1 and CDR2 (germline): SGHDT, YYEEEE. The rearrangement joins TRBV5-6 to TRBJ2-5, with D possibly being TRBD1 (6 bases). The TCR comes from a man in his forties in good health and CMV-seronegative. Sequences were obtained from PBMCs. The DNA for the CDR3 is TGTGCCAGCAGCCCCCGTTCAGGGGCGCAAGAGACCCAGTACTTC. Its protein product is CASSPRSGAQETQYF.